These 27 T cell receptor beta chains originate from one sample sequenced in a study of blood T cell repertoires in COVID-19. The assay was immunoSEQ multiplex PCR, and TCRdb's table has in-frame clones only and misses some. Of about 250,000 clones in the sample, 75% to 95% were seen once. Source material: PBMCs or T cells enriched from blood (not recorded which). Receptors originate from a woman aged 18-29 years who had recovered from COVID-19.

This clone appeared a single time. The chain combines TRBV3-1 (or the pseudogene TRBV3-2) with TRBJ2-2; D possibly corresponds to TRBD2 (5 bases). Deletions cut 1 base from V and 7 bases from J, with 13 bases between. CDR1 is LGHDT, CDR2 YNNKEL, per germline (reference sequence). This CDR3 comprises 15 residues. This CDR3 is CASSQGGPAHGELFF. For the CDR3, the DNA is TGTGCCAGCAGCCAAGGCGGGCCTGCTCACGGGGAGCTGTTTTTT.

The chain uses TRBV7-9 and TRBJ2-2; weak D call: TRBD1 (6 bases). The CDR3 is 16 residues long. Deletions cut 6 bases from V and 1 base from J, with 15 bases between. Germline-derived CDR1 and CDR2 are SEHNR and FQNEAQ (reference sequence). For the CDR3, the DNA is TGTGCCAGCAGTCATACAGGGTGGGGGAACACCGGGGAGCTGTTTTTT. This codes for CASSHTGWGNTGELFF.

The chain links TRBV28 to TRBJ1-2; perhaps TRBD1 as D (6 bases). Germline V gene lookup returns CDR1 MDHEN and CDR2 SYDVKM. V lost 2 bases to trimming and J lost 4 bases, with 14 bases between them. This CDR3 spans 15 amino acids. The DNA for the CDR3 is TGTGCCAGCAGTTTACCCCGGGACACTGGCTATGGCTACACCTTC. Translation: CASSLPRDTGYGYTF.

This sequence joins TRBV3-1 (or the pseudogene TRBV3-2) and TRBJ1-6; maybe TRBD1 (5 bases). The CDR3 is made up of 16 amino acids. Germline V gives CDR1 LGHDT, CDR2 YNNKEL (reference sequence). V was trimmed by 1 base and J by 6 bases, leaving 13 bases between them. This CDR3 reads CASSQGGVTGNSPLHF. The CDR3 nucleotides are TGTGCCAGCAGCCAAGGGGGGGTTACAGGTAATTCACCCCTCCACTTT.

Points on this clone: The sample carries other DNA sequences with the same CDR3. This chain joins TRBV6-5 and TRBJ1-5, with 10 bases fitting TRBD1. In germline, CDR1 is MNHEY, CDR2 SVGAGI. V was pared by 2 bases and J by 6 bases, with 1 base of the junction left unmatched. CDR3 size: 14 residues. As DNA, the CDR3 is TGTGCCAGCAGTTACGGACAGGGGGGTCAGCCCCAGCATTTT. Amino acids: CASSYGQGGQPQHF.

This chain joins TRBV6-5 and TRBJ2-7; 10 nucleotides line up with TRBD2. Trimming at V came to 4 bases and at J to 2 bases, leaving 5 bases not matched to a gene. The CDR3 length is 15 residues. From germline, CDR1 is MNHEY and CDR2 SVGAGI. The CDR3 coding sequence is TGTGCCAGCAGTTCCGGGACTAGCGTTACCTACGAGCAGTACTTC. This gives the protein CASSSGTSVTYEQYF.

The CDR3 region is CASSPIRGQGAKQYF. CDR3 nucleotides: TGTGCCAGCTCACCCATCCGAGGGCAGGGGGCAAAGCAGTACTTC. The rearrangement joins TRBV18 to TRBJ2-7; TRBD1 agrees at 8 bases. J lost 8 bases, V lost 3 bases, and 12 bases had no gene match. Germline loops: CDR1 KGHSH, CDR2 LQKENI. This CDR3 region has 15 residues.

The chain is built from TRBV11-3 and TRBJ2-1, with a tentative D call TRBD2 (5 bases). Germline V gene sequence: CDR1 SGHNT, CDR2 YENEEA. V dropped 2 bases and J dropped 0 bases, with 14 bases sitting between them. This CDR3 contains 17 residues. The CDR3 DNA reads as TGTGCCAGCAGCTTAACTGGCCAAACTAGCTCCTACAATGAGCAGTTCTTC. As protein: CASSLTGQTSSYNEQFF.

CDR3 region: CASSLQGYEQYF. DNA for the CDR3: TGTGCCAGCAGTCTACAGGGCTACGAGCAGTACTTC. The rearrangement joins TRBV6-4 to TRBJ2-7, with D tentatively TRBD1 (6 bases). V lost 5 bases and J lost 3, with 8 bases in between. This CDR3 is built from 12 residues. Germline CDR1 and CDR2: MRHNA and SNTAGT.

The chain is built from TRBV10-2 and TRBJ1-2; TRBD1 is a possible D gene (5 bases). Germline V gives CDR1 WSHSY, CDR2 SAAADI. Deletions cut 8 bases from V and 7 bases from J, with 14 bases between. The CDR3 consists of 12 residues. CDR3 loop: CASLEEGSGYTF. The CDR3 DNA sequence: TGCGCCAGCCTAGAGGAGGGGTCTGGCTACACCTTC.

This rearrangement joins TRBV7-6 to TRBJ2-1, with a weak D call TRBD2 (7 bases). V gave up 0 bases and J gave up 1 base, with 13 bases separating them. Per germline, CDR1 SGHVS and CDR2 FNYEAQ. This CDR3 is built from 17 residues. This CDR3 is CASSLAGGQSSYNEQFF. The CDR3 DNA follows: TGTGCCAGCAGCTTAGCGGGGGGGCAGTCGTCCTACAATGAGCAGTTCTTC.

The chain employs TRBV28 and TRBJ2-4, with a tentative D call TRBD2 (6 bases). Trimming left V 5 bases short and J 0 bases short, with 14 bases between. This CDR3 has 16 amino acids. The germline V gene encodes CDR1 MDHEN and CDR2 SYDVKM. This chain's CDR3 is CASSHPAGKAKNIQYF. DNA for the CDR3: TGTGCCAGCAGTCACCCCGCGGGGAAAGCCAAAAACATTCAGTACTTC.

The genes are TRBV3-1 (or the pseudogene TRBV3-2) and TRBJ1-2; the D is unclear. The CDR3 totals 13 residues. CDR1 is LGHDT and CDR2 is YNNKEL in the germline V gene (reference sequence). The V end was cut by 4 bases, the J end by 3 bases, with 9 bases between. As DNA, the CDR3 is TGTGCCAGCAGCCGGCAGGCCCACTATGGCTACACCTTC. It encodes CASSRQAHYGYTF.

V gene TRBV19 combines with J gene TRBJ1-1; no firm D call. The V gene lost 2 bases and the J gene lost 1 base, with 11 bases spanning the gap. The germline V gene encodes CDR1 LNHDA and CDR2 SQIVND (reference sequence). This CDR3 region has 15 residues. CDR3 protein: CASSIFGVRNTEAFF. As DNA, the CDR3 is TGTGCCAGTAGTATATTCGGGGTCAGGAACACTGAAGCTTTCTTT.

The rearrangement links TRBV4-2 to TRBJ1-5; 7 positions agree with TRBD1. This CDR3 contains 14 residues. V lost 6 bases, J lost 6 bases, and 8 bases stayed unmatched. The V gene's germline CDR1 is LGHNA and CDR2 YNFKEQ. CDR3 region: CASSNGQEGQPQHF. For the CDR3, the DNA is TGTGCCAGCAGTAACGGACAGGAGGGTCAGCCCCAGCATTTT.

J is TRBJ1-6 and V is TRBV7-8; TRBD1 might be the D (6 bases). This CDR3 contains 16 residues. Germline V gene data show CDR1 as SGHVS and CDR2 as FQNEAQ. The V end lost 5 bases, the J end lost 3 bases, and 14 bases lay between the germline ends. CDR3 protein: CASSPRTANYNSPLHF. For the CDR3, the DNA is TGTGCCAGCAGCCCGCGGACAGCAAACTATAATTCACCCCTCCACTTT.

The CDR3 DNA sequence: TGTGCCAGCAGCCGGACAAGTAACTATGGCTACACCTTC. Amino acids: CASSRTSNYGYTF. The chain has TRBV12-3 or TRBV12-4 and TRBJ1-2; D is perhaps TRBD1 (5 bases). V lost 6 bases to trimming and J lost 1 base, with 9 bases between them. The CDR3 totals 13 residues.

This clone was recorded once. V usage is TRBV3-1 (or the pseudogene TRBV3-2) and J usage is TRBJ1-1; D call uncertain. Trimming took off 7 bases at V and 1 base at J, with 16 bases between the two ends. Germline assignment: CDR1 LGHDT and CDR2 YNNKEL (reference sequence). CDR3 length: 15 residues. CDR3 nucleotide sequence: TGTGCCAGCACTCAAAGCGAAGTGCCGAACACTGAAGCTTTCTTT. It encodes CASTQSEVPNTEAFF.

The rearrangement uses TRBV5-1 and TRBJ2-3; the D gene is possibly TRBD2 (6 bases). Germline V gene lookup returns CDR1 SGHRS and CDR2 YFSETQ. V lost 0 bases and J lost 1, with 9 bases in between. This CDR3 is 15 amino acids long. The CDR3 DNA is TGCGCCAGCAGCTTGGAGGCGGGGCGCACAGATACGCAGTATTTT. Translated, it gives CASSLEAGRTDTQYF.

This chain uses TRBV18 with TRBJ2-7; D not resolved. Trimming pared 5 bases from V and 0 bases from J, leaving 5 bases between. Germline CDR1 KGHSH, CDR2 LQKENI. The CDR3 length is 12 residues. The CDR3 reads CASSASSYEQYF. CDR3 DNA sequence: TGTGCCAGCTCAGCCAGCTCCTACGAGCAGTACTTC.

V gene TRBV4-2 combines with J gene TRBJ2-1, with D possibly matching TRBD2 (5 bases). The germline gives CDR1 LGHNA, CDR2 YNFKEQ. V lost 1 base, J lost 2 bases, and 12 bases lay in between. CDR3 size: 16 residues. CDR3 sequence (DNA): TGTGCCAGCAGCCAAGGAGGGTACACTACCTACAATGAGCAGTTCTTC. Residues: CASSQGGYTTYNEQFF.

V and J are TRBV3-1 (or the pseudogene TRBV3-2) and TRBJ1-5; possibly TRBD1 for D (6 bases). The CDR3 is made up of 14 amino acids. Trimming took 4 bases from V and 4 from J, leaving 11 bases between them. Germline-derived CDR1 and CDR2 are LGHDT and YNNKEL (reference sequence). The CDR3 DNA sequence: TGTGCCAGCAGCCTCGGGACAAGTAATCAGCCCCAGCATTTT. Protein sequence: CASSLGTSNQPQHF.

The V and J genes are TRBV10-3 and TRBJ1-2; TRBD1 matches at 9 bases. The germline V gene encodes CDR1 ENHRY and CDR2 SYGVKD. J lost 1 base, V lost 3 bases, and 3 bases had no gene match. CDR3 length equals 15 residues. The CDR3 sequence: CAISEGQGRNYGYTF. CDR3 coding DNA: TGTGCCATCAGTGAAGGACAGGGGCGTAACTATGGCTACACCTTC.

The chain is built from TRBV7-2 and TRBJ2-7, with TRBD1 matching 8 bases. This CDR3 comprises 13 residues. The ends lost 5 bases at V and 6 bases at J; junction bases unmatched: 6. Germline lookup yields CDR1 SGHTA and CDR2 FQGNSA. The chain's CDR3 is CASSGQGAFEQYF. CDR3 nucleotides: TGTGCCAGCAGCGGGCAGGGGGCATTCGAGCAGTACTTC.

This sequence joins TRBV9 and TRBJ2-7, with a tentative D call TRBD1 (5 bases). Germline CDR1 is SGDLS and CDR2 is YYNGEE. The CDR3 is made up of 14 amino acids. The V and J ends lost 0 bases and 5 bases respectively, with 12 bases between them. CDR3 loop: CASSVVGRVNEQYF. In DNA form, the CDR3 reads TGTGCCAGCAGCGTAGTGGGCAGGGTGAACGAGCAGTACTTC.

The genes are TRBV19 and TRBJ2-2; TRBD1 matches 9 bases. The CDR3 loop spans 13 amino acids. Germline V lookup: CDR1 LNHDA, CDR2 SQIVND (reference sequence). The V gene end was trimmed by 8 bases and the J gene end by 6 bases; junction bases not matched to a gene: 4. Written as DNA, the CDR3 is TGTGCCAGTGCCCGACAGGGGGCCGGGGAGCTGTTTTTT. The encoded protein is CASARQGAGELFF.

V gene TRBV4-1 combines with J gene TRBJ2-7, with 8 bases fitting TRBD1. The CDR3 has 17 residues. The V segment lost 2 bases and the J segment 4 bases; nucleotides outside the gene matches: 13. Germline V lookup: CDR1 MGHRA, CDR2 YSYEKL. The CDR3 protein is CASSQFQGARVPYEQYF. Written as DNA, the CDR3 is TGCGCCAGCAGCCAATTCCAGGGGGCGCGGGTGCCATACGAGCAGTACTTC.